This TCR beta chain was captured in a study of T cells after yellow fever vaccination. Study results and caveats: The secondary response was weaker, and its peak arrived faster, on day 5 versus 15.

In TCRdb, the 5' RACE reads were re-called with MiXCR into one record per CDR3 protein. The data contain some 340,000 distinct CDR3 sequences, over 4% of them singletons. This clonotype has at least ten counts. The antigen is not known. Germline V gene data show CDR1 as SGHDT and CDR2 as YYEEEE. The V gene lost 0 bases and the J gene lost 0 bases, with 7 bases spanning the gap. The CDR3 totals 15 residues. This receptor was obtained from a man younger than 35 who received the YFV17D yellow fever vaccine. The chain joins TRBV5-6 to TRBJ2-4; D remains unclear. Sequencing was performed on PBMCs, taken 5 days after the yellow fever booster vaccination. CDR3 bases: TGTGCCAGCAGCTTGGGAAGATTAGCCAAAAACATTCAGTACTTC. Amino acids: CASSLGRLAKNIQYF.